This TCR beta chain was identified in a study of tumor-infiltrating lymphocytes in primary liver carcinoma. Study-level findings and limits: A significantly higher top-250-clone fraction was recorded for tumors than for blood (p = 0.039).

This CDR3 contains 16 residues. J was trimmed by 0 bases and V by 6 bases; bases with no gene match: 8. Alongside blood RNA obtained from unsorted whole blood, germline DNA was also extracted. From approximately 500 ng total RNA, TCR beta cDNA was generated with a primer in the constant region. ARM-PCR was slightly modified, and three nested multiplex PCR rounds with it gave rise to the TCR beta libraries. With TRBV1-TRBV30 forward primers and a C-beta reverse primer, the first two PCR rounds were run for approximately 10 cycles each. TCRdb analysed the multiplex PCR reads with MiXCR anew, one entry per CDR3 protein. The profile shows 300,000 to 350,000 distinct CDR3 sequences, 65% of them singletons. In the case of this clonotype: Its target is unknown. This may stem from a read error, because a much larger clone lies one nucleotide away.

J is TRBJ1-1 and V is TRBV12-3 or TRBV12-4, with 9 positions matching TRBD1. Sample: peripheral blood. The clonotype was recovered from a middle-aged man with primary liver carcinoma and hepatitis B virus infection. CDR3 in DNA: TGTGCCAGCAGCCCTTACACAGGGGGCGTGAACACTGAAGCTTTCTTT. Translated: CASSPYTGGVNTEAFF.